The rows below give T cell receptor beta chains drawn from one sample of a study of blood T cell repertoires in COVID-19. Only in-frame clones appear in the TCRdb table, and some are missing; sequencing was by immunoSEQ multiplex PCR. The sample records roughly 100,000 clones, roughly 84% being singletons. The sequenced sample consisted of peripheral blood. These receptors originate from a man aged 65 to 85 with active or convalescent COVID-19. Both conserved end residues are part of each CDR3. Each record gives: J gene, D gene, V gene, CDR3 protein. A D gene is named only where the DNA matches it firmly.

TRBJ1-4 - TRBV6-5 CASSTGIREKLFF
TRBJ1-2 - TRBV6-6 CASSQGMGAAGYGYTF
TRBJ1-4 TRBD1 TRBV20-1 CSASSQGTSNEKLFF
TRBJ2-5 TRBD2 TRBV11-2 CASSPSSGRETQYF
TRBJ1-5 - TRBV6-2/TRBV6-3 CASSLWQNSNQPQHF
TRBJ2-7 - TRBV5-5 CASSLEPGAYEQYF
TRBJ1-5 - TRBV6-2/TRBV6-3 CASSYLLGGRQPQHF
TRBJ1-6 TRBD1 TRBV7-8 CASSWYNRGLGSPLHF
TRBJ2-5 TRBD2 TRBV7-6 CASSLGLGGVETQYF
TRBJ2-2 TRBD1 TRBV5-5 CASSLVQGITGELFF
TRBJ1-5 - TRBV30 CAWAGEINQPQHF
TRBJ1-2 TRBD1 TRBV6-5 CASSTTGFYGYTF
TRBJ1-1 - TRBV7-9 CASSSQAGARDTEAFF
TRBJ1-2 TRBD1 TRBV6-2/TRBV6-3 CASSRQGEKGGYTF
TRBJ1-1 - TRBV5-6 CASSRTSSNTEAFF
TRBJ2-1 TRBD2 TRBV9 CASSPRLAGYNEQFF
TRBJ1-1 TRBD1 TRBV28 CASSRGVGRGSTEAFF
TRBJ1-5 - TRBV6-2/TRBV6-3 CASSWGRKGANNQPQHF
TRBJ1-2 TRBD1 TRBV7-2 CASSFIGTGDGYTF
TRBJ2-3 TRBD1 TRBV5-6 CASSGDRGRTDTQYF
TRBJ1-3 TRBD1 TRBV6-2/TRBV6-3 CASSWDSGNTIYF
TRBJ2-5 - TRBV5-1 CASTDSARTQYF
TRBJ1-3 - TRBV7-6 CASSPRSDRTGNTIYF
TRBJ1-1 TRBD1 TRBV9 CASSSGQGMNTEAFF
TRBJ1-1 - TRBV6-5 CASSYGGTEAFF
TRBJ2-6 TRBD2 TRBV2 CASSDERGGAGANVLTF
TRBJ2-1 TRBD2 TRBV19 CASSTTSSGGYYNEQFF
TRBJ1-2 - TRBV19 CASSPGGVGGYTF
TRBJ2-3 TRBD2 TRBV7-2 CASSLVVRLAGGIDTQYF
TRBJ2-6 TRBD1 TRBV5-1 CASSSTGLGANVLTF
TRBJ2-3 - TRBV9 CASSVATADTQYF
TRBJ1-2 - TRBV4-2 CASSQDPRASYGYTF
TRBJ2-1 - TRBV21-1 CARRPGLAPTYNEQFF
TRBJ2-3 TRBD2 TRBV9 CASSVSGGPTTDTQYF
TRBJ2-3 TRBD2 TRBV5-4 CASSLRTSGAFTDTQYF
TRBJ1-5 TRBD1 TRBV2 CASKVGQGYQPQHF
TRBJ2-1 TRBD2 TRBV7-2 CASSLEILAGGPINEQFF
TRBJ1-5 - TRBV5-6 CASSSWNSLDQPQHF
TRBJ1-1 - TRBV19 CASNAGNVNTEAFF
TRBJ1-2 TRBD1 TRBV5-6 CASRAGTGDSYGYTF
TRBJ1-2 - TRBV10-3 CAISEPGQSDHGYTF
TRBJ2-7 - TRBV5-4 CASSLAGRPSYEQYF
TRBJ2-6 - TRBV5-1 CASSPREQGLVSGANVLTF
TRBJ2-3 - TRBV29-1 CSVGISGNSDTQYF
TRBJ2-6 - TRBV27 CASSLLGESGANVLTF
TRBJ2-2 TRBD2 TRBV5-1 CASSLGLSGGFAGELFF
TRBJ1-5 TRBD1 TRBV7-2 CASRPTGGNQPQHF
TRBJ1-5 TRBD1 TRBV6-1 CASSAGTGGRNQPQHF
TRBJ2-5 - TRBV7-2 CASSLAGPRKTQYF
TRBJ1-3 - TRBV6-5 CASSYAPGGGNTIYF
TRBJ2-1 TRBD2 TRBV25-1 CASRLAGSSYNEQFF
TRBJ1-5 - TRBV27 CASSFNRYSNQPQHF